The rows below give T cell receptor beta chains drawn from one sample of a study of blood T cells in healthy people across ages. MiXCR, run by TCRdb on the 5' RACE reads, gives a single entry per CDR3 protein. This sample has about 780,000 distinct CDR3 sequences, with about half found just once. Specimen: blood. Source of these receptors: a man older than 75 in good health. CDR3s include the opening cysteine and the closing phenylalanine or tryptophan. The D gene is left open where the match is weak. Some rows have no size entry. The others give once, few or many, or a class for an expanded clone.

d_call clone_size j_call v_call cdr3_nt cdr3_aa
- few TRBJ2-1 TRBV5-5 TGTGCCAGCAGCCAGCTTGGGAATCCCGATGAGCAGTTCTTC CASSQLGNPDEQFF
- - TRBJ2-3 TRBV28 TGTGCCAGCAGTTTCCGGGCGTCTAGCACAGATACGCAGTATTTT CASSFRASSTDTQYF
TRBD1 - TRBJ1-2 TRBV12-3/TRBV12-4 TGTGCCAGCAGTCACGGGACAGACTATGGCTACACCTTC CASSHGTDYGYTF
- - TRBJ1-1 TRBV29-1 TGCAGCCCGACGTATGCGGGACAACAAGCTTTCTTT CSPTYAGQQAFF
TRBD2 once TRBJ2-6 TRBV12-3/TRBV12-4 TGTACCACTCTTAGCGGGACGGGCGGGGCTAACGTCCTGACTTTC CTTLSGTGGANVLTF
- - TRBJ2-5 TRBV30 TGTGCCTGGAGTGTACGGGAGATCGGGGATGAGCAGTACTTC CAWSVREIGDEQYF
- few TRBJ1-5 TRBV20-1 TGCAGTGCTAGAGCAAATGGACGACTCGATCAGCCCCAGCATTTT CSARANGRLDQPQHF
TRBD2 - TRBJ2-1 TRBV20-1 TGCAGTGCTAGAGAAGGACTAGCGGGAGCTGGGGAGACCCAGTTCTTC CSAREGLAGAGETQFF
- - TRBJ2-5 TRBV6-2/TRBV6-3 TGTGCCAGCAGTTATGGTCCGGACCAGGATGGGTTGGAGACCCAGTACTTC CASSYGPDQDGLETQYF
TRBD2 - TRBJ2-3 TRBV15 TGTGCCACCAGCCGCGGGGGGCTCACAGATACGCAGTATTTT CATSRGGLTDTQYF
- few TRBJ1-5 TRBV2 TGTGCCAGCAGTGGTCTTACGGTGACGGGTCAGCCCCAGCATTTT CASSGLTVTGQPQHF
- few TRBJ2-1 TRBV6-2/TRBV6-3 TGTGCCAGCAGTACCCCCCATGAGCAGTTCTTC CASSTPHEQFF
- - TRBJ1-5 TRBV5-5 TGTGCCAGCAGCTTGGGTAGGAAGGATCAGCCCCAGCATTTT CASSLGRKDQPQHF
TRBD2 many TRBJ2-1 TRBV7-9 TGTGCCAGCAGCTTAGGTAGCGGGAGGGCCGGTGAGCAGTTCTTC CASSLGSGRAGEQFF